Included here is one T cell receptor beta chain sequence, with context. CDR1 and CDR2 from the germline V gene are SGHKS and YYEKEE (reference sequence). This CDR3 comprises 15 residues. V dropped 0 bases and J dropped 1; count of bases not matched to a gene: 3. This sample was taken from a study of blood T cell repertoires in COVID-19. Study context: There were acute and convalescent COVID-19 samples, and they came from the United States, Italy and Spain. The cDNA or gDNA used as material had been derived from T cells, B-cell-depleted T cells, or PBMCs.

As handled by the study authors: Quantification of nucleated cells was approximated via reference gene primer amplification. Libraries were prepared by immunoSEQ multiplex PCR; TCRdb keeps only in-frame clonotypes and omits some of them. From that table come the V and J calls and clone size; the DNA was used to work out D and trimming. This sample yields about 670,000 clones, of which 90% are seen a single time; roughly 0.25% belongs to the top ten. The clonotype originates from a woman under 30 with acute or convalescent COVID-19. The sample comprised peripheral blood. The gene calls are TRBV5-5 and TRBJ1-1; 7 bases are shared with TRBD1. The CDR3 coding sequence is TGTGCCAGCAGCTTGGGCAGGGGGGCGAACACTGAAGCTTTCTTT. Residues: CASSLGRGANTEAFF.